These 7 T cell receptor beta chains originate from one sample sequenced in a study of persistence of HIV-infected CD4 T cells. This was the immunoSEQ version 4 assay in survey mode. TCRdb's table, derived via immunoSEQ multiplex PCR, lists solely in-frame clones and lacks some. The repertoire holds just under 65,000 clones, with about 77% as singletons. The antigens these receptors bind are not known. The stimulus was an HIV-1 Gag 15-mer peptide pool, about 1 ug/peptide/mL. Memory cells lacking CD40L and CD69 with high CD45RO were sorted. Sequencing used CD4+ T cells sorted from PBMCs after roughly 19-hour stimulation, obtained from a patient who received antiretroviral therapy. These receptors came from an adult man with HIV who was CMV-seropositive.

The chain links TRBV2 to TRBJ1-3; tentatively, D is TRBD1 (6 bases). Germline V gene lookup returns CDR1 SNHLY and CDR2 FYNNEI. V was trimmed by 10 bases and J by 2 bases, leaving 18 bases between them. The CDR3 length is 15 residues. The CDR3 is CATTWARGPGNTIYF. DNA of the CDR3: TGTGCCACCACCTGGGCCAGGGGACCTGGAAACACCATATATTTT.

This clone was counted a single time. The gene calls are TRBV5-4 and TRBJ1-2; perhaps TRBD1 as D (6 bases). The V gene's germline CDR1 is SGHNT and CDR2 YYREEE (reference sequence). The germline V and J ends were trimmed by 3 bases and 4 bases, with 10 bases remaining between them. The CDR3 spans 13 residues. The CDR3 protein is CASSYDRIYGYTF. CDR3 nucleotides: TGTGCCAGCAGCTACGACAGGATCTATGGCTACACCTTC.

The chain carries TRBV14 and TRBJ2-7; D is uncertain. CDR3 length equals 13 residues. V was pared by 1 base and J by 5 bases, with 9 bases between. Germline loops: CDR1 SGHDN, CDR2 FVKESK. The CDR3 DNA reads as TGTGCCAGCAGCCAAGTAGCTCGGGACGAGCAGTACTTC. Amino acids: CASSQVARDEQYF.

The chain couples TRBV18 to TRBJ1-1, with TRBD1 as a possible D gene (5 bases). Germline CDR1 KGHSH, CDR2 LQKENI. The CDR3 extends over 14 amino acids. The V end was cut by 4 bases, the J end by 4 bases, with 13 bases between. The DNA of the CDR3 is TGTGCCAGCTCACGGGACGGGTTGGGCACTGAAGCTTTCTTT. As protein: CASSRDGLGTEAFF.

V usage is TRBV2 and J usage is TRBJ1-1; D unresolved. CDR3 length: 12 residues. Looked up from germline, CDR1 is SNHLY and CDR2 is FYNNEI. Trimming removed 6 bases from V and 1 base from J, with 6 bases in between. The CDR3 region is CASRDENTEAFF. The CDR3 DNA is TGTGCCAGCAGGGACGAGAACACTGAAGCTTTCTTT.

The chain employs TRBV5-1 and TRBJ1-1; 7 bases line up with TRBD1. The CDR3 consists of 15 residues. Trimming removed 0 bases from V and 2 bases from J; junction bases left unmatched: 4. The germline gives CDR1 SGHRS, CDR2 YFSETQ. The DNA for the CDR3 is TGCGCCAGCAGCTTGGGAGGGACAGCCAACACTGAAGCTTTCTTT. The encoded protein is CASSLGGTANTEAFF.

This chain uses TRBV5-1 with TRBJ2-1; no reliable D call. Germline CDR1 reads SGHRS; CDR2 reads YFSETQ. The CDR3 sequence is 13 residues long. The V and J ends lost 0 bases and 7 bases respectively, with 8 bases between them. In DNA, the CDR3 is TGCGCCAGCAGCTTGGAACTGCTTAATGAGCAGTTCTTC. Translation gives CASSLELLNEQFF.